This T cell receptor beta chain originates from a study of CD8 T cells in ankylosing spondylitis. Study-level findings and limits: The study identified a TCR beta motif of under ten highly homologous variants that appeared characteristic of ankylosing spondylitis blood.

TCRdb re-called the 5' RACE reads with MiXCR, one entry per CDR3 protein. The sample holds more than 650,000 distinct CDR3 sequences, 12% seen once. The V end was cut by 1 base, the J end by 1 base, with 9 bases between. CDR1 SGHTA and CDR2 FQGNSA come from the germline V gene. The CDR3 totals 15 residues. This clonotype was picked up a small number of times. The antigen is unknown. This receptor was taken from a male donor with ankylosing spondylitis. Specimen: blood, either unsorted or a sorted T cell fraction (not recorded which). The chain joins TRBV7-2 to TRBJ2-3; D is uncertain. The CDR3 DNA follows: TGTGCCAGCAGCTTAGTTGCGGTACGCACAGATACGCAGTATTTT. Protein sequence: CASSLVAVRTDTQYF.